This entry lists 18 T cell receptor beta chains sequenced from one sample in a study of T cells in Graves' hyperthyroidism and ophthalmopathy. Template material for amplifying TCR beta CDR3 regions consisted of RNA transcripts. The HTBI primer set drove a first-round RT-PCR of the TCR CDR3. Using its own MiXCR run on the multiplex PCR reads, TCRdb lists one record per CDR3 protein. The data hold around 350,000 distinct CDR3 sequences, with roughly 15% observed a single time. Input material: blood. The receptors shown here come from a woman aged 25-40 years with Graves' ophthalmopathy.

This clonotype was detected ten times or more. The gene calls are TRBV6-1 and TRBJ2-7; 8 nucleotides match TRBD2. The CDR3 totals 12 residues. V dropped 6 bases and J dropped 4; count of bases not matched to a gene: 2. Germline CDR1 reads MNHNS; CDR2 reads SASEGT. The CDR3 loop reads CASRGGGYEQYF. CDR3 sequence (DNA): TGTGCCAGCAGGGGCGGGGGGTACGAGCAGTACTTC.

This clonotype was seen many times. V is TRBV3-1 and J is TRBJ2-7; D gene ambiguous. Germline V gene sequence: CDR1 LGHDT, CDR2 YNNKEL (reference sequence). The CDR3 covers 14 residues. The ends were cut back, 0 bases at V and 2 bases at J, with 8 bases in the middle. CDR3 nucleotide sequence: TGTGCCAGCAGCCAAGAGAACGTAGCCTACGAGCAGTACTTC. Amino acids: CASSQENVAYEQYF.

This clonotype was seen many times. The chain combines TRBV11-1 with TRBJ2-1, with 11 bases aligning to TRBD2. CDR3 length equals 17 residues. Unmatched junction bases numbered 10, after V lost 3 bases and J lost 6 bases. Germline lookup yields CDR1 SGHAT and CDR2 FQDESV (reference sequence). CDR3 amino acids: CASSFRRHLAGGNEQFF. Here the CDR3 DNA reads TGTGCCAGCAGCTTTCGTCGTCACCTAGCGGGGGGCAATGAGCAGTTCTTC. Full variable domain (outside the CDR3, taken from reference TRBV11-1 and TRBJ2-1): EAEVAQSPRYKITEKSQAVAFWCDPISGHATLYWYRQILGQGPELLVQFQDESVVDDSQLPKDRFSAERLKGVDSTLKIQPAELGDSAMYLCASSFRRHLAGGNEQFFGPGTRLTVL.

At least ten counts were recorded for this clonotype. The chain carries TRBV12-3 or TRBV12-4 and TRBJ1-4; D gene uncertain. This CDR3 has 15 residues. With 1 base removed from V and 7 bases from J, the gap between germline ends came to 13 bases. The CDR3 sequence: CASSLEWWSGEKLFF. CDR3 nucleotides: TGTGCCAGCAGTTTAGAGTGGTGGAGCGGTGAAAAACTGTTTTTT.

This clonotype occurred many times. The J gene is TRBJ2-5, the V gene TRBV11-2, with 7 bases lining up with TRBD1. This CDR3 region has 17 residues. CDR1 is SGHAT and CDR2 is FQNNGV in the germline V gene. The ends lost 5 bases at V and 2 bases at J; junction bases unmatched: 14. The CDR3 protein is CASSLPGIPGQQETQYF. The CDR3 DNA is TGTGCCAGCAGCCTACCTGGAATCCCGGGACAGCAAGAGACCCAGTACTTC.

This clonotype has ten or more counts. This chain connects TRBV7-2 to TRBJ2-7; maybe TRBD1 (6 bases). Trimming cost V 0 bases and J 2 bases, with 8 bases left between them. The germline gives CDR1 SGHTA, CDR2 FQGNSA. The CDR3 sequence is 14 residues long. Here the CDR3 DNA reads TGTGCCAGCAGCTTAGCAGGGACAACCTACGAGCAGTACTTC. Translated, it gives CASSLAGTTYEQYF.

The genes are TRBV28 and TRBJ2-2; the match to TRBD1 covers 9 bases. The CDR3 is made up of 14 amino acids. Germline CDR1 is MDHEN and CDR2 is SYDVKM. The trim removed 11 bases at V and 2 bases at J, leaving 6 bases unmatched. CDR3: CAHRGQGNTGELFF. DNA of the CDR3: TGTGCCCATAGGGGACAGGGAAACACCGGGGAGCTGTTTTTT.

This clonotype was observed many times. The CDR3 coding sequence is TGTGCCAGCAGTTCGGTTTTGGGTTCCGGGGAGCTGTTTTTT. The encoded protein is CASSSVLGSGELFF. J is TRBJ2-2 and V is TRBV12-3 or TRBV12-4, with D uncertain. The CDR3 runs to 14 residues. V lost 4 bases and J 6 bases, leaving 12 bases between the germline ends.

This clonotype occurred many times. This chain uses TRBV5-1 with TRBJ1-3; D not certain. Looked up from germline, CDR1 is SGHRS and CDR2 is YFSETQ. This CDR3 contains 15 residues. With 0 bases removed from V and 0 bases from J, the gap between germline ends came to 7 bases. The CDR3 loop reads CASSLEANSGNTIYF. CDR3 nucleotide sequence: TGCGCCAGCAGCTTGGAGGCTAACTCTGGAAACACCATATATTTT.

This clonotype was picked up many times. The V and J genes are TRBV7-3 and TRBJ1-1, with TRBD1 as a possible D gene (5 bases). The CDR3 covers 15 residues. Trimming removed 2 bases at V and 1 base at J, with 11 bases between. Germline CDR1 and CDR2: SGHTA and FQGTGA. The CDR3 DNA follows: TGTGCCAGCAGCTTATTGGGGGTGGGGAACACTGAAGCTTTCTTT. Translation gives CASSLLGVGNTEAFF.

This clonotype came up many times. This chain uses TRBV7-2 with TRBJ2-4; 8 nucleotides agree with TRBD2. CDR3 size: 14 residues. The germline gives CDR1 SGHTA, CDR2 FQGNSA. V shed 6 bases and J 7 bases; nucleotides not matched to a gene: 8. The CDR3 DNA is TGTGCCAGCAGAGTCGGGGGGGCCATCAACATTCAGTACTTC. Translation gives CASRVGGAINIQYF.

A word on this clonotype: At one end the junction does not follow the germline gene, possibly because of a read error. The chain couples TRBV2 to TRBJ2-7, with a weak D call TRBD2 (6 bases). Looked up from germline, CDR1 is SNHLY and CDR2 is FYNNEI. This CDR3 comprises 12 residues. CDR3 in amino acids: CASRERGYEQYF. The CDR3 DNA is TGTGCCAGCCGTGAACGGGGGTACGAGCAGTACTTC.

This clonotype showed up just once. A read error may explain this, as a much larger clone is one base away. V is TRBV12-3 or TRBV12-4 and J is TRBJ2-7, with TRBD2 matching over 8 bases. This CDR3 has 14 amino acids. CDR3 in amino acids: CANSEAAGGYEQYF. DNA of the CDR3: TGTGCCAACAGTGAGGCGGCGGGGGGCTACGAGCAGTACTTC.

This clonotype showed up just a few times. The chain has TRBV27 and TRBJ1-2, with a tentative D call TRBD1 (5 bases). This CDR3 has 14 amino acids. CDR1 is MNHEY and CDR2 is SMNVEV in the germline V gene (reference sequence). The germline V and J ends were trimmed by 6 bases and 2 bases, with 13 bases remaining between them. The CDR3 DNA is TGTGCCAGCAGGGCCCGGGGGGGAAACTATGGCTACACCTTC. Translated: CASRARGGNYGYTF.

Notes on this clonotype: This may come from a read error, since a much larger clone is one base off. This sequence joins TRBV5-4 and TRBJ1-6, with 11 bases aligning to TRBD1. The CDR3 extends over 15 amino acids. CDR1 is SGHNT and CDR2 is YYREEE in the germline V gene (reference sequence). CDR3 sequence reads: CAGSPRTGGSSPLHF. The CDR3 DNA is TGTGCCGGCAGCCCCAGGACAGGGGGCTCTTCACCCCTCCACTTT.

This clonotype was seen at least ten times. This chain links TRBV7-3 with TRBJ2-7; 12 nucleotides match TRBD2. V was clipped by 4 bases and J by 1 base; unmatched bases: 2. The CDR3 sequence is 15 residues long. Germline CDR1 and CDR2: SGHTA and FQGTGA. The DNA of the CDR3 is TGTGCCAGCAGCTCTGGACTAGCGGGGTCCTACGAGCAGTACTTC. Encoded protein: CASSSGLAGSYEQYF.

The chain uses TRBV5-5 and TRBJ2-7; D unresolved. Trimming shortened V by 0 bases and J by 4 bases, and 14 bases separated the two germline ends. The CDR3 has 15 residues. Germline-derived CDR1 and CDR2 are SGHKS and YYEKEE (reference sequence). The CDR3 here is CASSLAGRPAYEQYF. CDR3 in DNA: TGTGCCAGCAGCTTGGCCGGACGTCCGGCGTACGAGCAGTACTTC.

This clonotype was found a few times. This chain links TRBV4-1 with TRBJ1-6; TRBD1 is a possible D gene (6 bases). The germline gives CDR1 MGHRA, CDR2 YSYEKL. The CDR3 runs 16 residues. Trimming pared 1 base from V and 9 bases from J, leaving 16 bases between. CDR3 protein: CASSQVRTGGGSPLHF. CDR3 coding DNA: TGCGCCAGCAGCCAAGTCCGGACTGGGGGCGGTTCACCCCTCCACTTT.